These 6 T cell receptor beta chains originate from one sample sequenced in a study of T cells expressing NK-cell markers. TCRdb re-called the 5' RACE reads, yielding one record per CDR3 amino acid sequence without DNA. Its table records some 600,000 distinct CDR3 sequences. The sequenced material came from blood T cells: a sorted CD56 or NKG2C T cell subset, CD4+ or CD8+ T cells, or bulk PBMC T cells (not recorded which). These receptor sequences come from a man younger than 30 in good health.

This sequence joins TRBV7-8 and TRBJ2-2; the D call from TCRdb, TRBD2, cannot be confirmed without DNA. CDR3 length: 16 amino acids. Germline lookup yields CDR1 SGHVS and CDR2 FQNEAQ. CDR3 loop: CASSLESREVPGELFF.

The chain recombines TRBV6-1 with TRBJ2-3; TCRdb's D call of TRBD1 is untestable without DNA. Germline V gene data show CDR1 as MNHNS and CDR2 as SASEGT. The CDR3 has 17 amino acids. CDR3 region: CASSESCRDKCTDTQYF.

CDR3 sequence: CASSEAGGYSGANVLTF. The chain is built from TRBV6-1 and TRBJ2-6; TCRdb reports TRBD2, a call that lacks DNA to check it against. Germline V gene lookup returns CDR1 MNHNS and CDR2 SASEGT. The CDR3 runs 17 residues.

J is TRBJ2-2 and V is TRBV10-1; there is no DNA to check the TCRdb D call of TRBD2. Looked up from germline, CDR1 is WNHNN and CDR2 is SYGVQD (reference sequence). This CDR3 region has 14 residues. CDR3 loop: CASSPTSVTGELFF.

The chain has TRBV7-2 and TRBJ2-4; absent DNA, TCRdb's TRBD1 call cannot be checked. Germline V gene lookup returns CDR1 SGHTA and CDR2 FQGNSA. The CDR3 has 14 amino acids. Here the CDR3 reads CASSPGTHGDIQYF.

The genes are TRBV7-6 and TRBJ2-1; the D call from TCRdb, TRBD2, cannot be confirmed without DNA. Germline V gives CDR1 SGHVS, CDR2 FNYEAQ. The CDR3 contains 15 residues. CDR3 protein: CASSLEAGVNNEQFF.